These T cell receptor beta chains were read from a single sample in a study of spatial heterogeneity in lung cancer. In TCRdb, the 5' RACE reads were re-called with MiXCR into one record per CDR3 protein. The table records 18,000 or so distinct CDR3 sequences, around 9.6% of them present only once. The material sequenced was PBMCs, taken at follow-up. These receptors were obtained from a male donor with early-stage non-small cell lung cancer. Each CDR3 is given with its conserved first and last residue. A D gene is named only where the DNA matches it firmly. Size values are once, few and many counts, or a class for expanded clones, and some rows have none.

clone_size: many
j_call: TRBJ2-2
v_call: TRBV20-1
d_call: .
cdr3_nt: TGCAGTGCTATGTCTGTGGCTAGTTCATCCCCCGGGGAGCTGTTTTTT
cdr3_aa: CSAMSVASSSPGELFF

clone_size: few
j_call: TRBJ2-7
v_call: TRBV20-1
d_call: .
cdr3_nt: TGCAGTGCCGGTCGGACAGACTCCTACGAGCAGTACTTC
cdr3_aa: CSAGRTDSYEQYF

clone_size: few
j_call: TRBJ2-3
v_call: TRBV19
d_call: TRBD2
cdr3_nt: TGTGCCAGTAGGGCTAGCGGGAGCACAGATACGCAGTATTTT
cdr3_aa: CASRASGSTDTQYF

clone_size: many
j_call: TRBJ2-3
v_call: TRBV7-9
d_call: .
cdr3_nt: TGTGCCAGCAGCTTAGTAGGCACAGATACGCAGTATTTT
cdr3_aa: CASSLVGTDTQYF

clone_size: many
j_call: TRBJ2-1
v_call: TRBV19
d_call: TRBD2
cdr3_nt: TGTGCCAGTAGTATAGGAATAGCGGGGGGACGTGAGCAGTTCTTC
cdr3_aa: CASSIGIAGGREQFF

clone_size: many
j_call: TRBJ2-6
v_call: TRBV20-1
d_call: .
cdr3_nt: TGCAGTGCTAACAACAGGGTTACTGGGGCCAACGTCCTGACTTTC
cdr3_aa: CSANNRVTGANVLTF

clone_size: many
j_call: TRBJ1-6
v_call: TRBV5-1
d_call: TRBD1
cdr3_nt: TGCGCCAGCAGTGAGACAGGGGGCAAGAATTCACCCCTCCACTTT
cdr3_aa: CASSETGGKNSPLHF

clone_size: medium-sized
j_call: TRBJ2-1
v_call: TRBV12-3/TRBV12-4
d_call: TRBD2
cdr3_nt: TGTGCCAGCATGGGGACTAGCGAGTACAATGAGCAGTTCTTC
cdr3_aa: CASMGTSEYNEQFF

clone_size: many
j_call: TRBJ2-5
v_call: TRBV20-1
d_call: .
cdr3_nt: TGCAGTGCTAGAGATGTCAATAAAGAGACCCAGTACTTC
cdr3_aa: CSARDVNKETQYF

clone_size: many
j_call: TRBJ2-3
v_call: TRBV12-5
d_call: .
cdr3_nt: TGTGCCCCCGAGCCGGGGGCGCAAGGCACAGATACGCAGTATTTT
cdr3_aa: CAPEPGAQGTDTQYF

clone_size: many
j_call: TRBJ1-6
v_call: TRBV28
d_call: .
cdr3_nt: TGTGCCAGCAGTCAAACGGTTGTCTGGGATTCACCCCTCCACTTT
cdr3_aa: CASSQTVVWDSPLHF

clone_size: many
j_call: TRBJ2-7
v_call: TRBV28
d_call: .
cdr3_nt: TGTGCCAGCAGTCGCTACGAGCAGTACTTC
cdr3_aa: CASSRYEQYF

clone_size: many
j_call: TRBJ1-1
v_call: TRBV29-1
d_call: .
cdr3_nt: TGCAGCGTTGAAGGTATGATGAACACTGAAGCTTTCTTT
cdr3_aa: CSVEGMMNTEAFF

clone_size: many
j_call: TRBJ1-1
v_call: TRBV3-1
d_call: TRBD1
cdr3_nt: TGTGCCAGCAGCCCCGACAGGGGGCGGCTGAACACTGAAGCTTTCTTT
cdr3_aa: CASSPDRGRLNTEAFF

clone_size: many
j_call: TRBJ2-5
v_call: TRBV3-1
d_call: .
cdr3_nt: TGTGCCAGCAGCCAAGGCGGCTTACAAGAGACCCAGTACTTC
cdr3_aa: CASSQGGLQETQYF

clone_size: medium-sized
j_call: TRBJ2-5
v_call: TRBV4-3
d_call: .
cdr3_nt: TGCGCCAGCAGCCAAGCTCGGACGGCCCAAGAGACCCAGTACTTC
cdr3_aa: CASSQARTAQETQYF

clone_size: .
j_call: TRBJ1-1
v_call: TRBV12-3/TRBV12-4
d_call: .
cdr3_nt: TGTGCCAGCACTTCAAGAGGGGCGGGTACTGAAGCTTTCTTT
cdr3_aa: CASTSRGAGTEAFF

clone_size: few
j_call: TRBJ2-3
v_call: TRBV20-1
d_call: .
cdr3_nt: TGCAGTGCCCCCCAAGCGTCGGCAGATACGCAGTATTTT
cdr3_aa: CSAPQASADTQYF

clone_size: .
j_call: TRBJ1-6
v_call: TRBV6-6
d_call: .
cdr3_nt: TGTGCCAGCAGTGGGGAGGGCTCACCCCTCCACTTT
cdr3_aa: CASSGEGSPLHF

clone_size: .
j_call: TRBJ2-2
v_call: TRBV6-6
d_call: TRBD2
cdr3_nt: TGTGCCAGCAGTTACCCCAGCGGGAGGGGCACCGGGGAGCTGTTTTTT
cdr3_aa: CASSYPSGRGTGELFF

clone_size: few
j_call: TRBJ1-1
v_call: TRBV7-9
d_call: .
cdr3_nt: TGTGCCAGCAGCTTACTAGCCGGCACTGAAGCTTTCTTT
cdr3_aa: CASSLLAGTEAFF

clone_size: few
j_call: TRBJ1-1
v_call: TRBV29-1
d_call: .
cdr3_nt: TGCAGCGTTGCGGGCCGGGCGAACACTGAAGCTTTCTTT
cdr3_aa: CSVAGRANTEAFF

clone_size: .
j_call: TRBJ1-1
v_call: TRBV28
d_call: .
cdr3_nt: TGTGCCAGCAGTGCTCCCCGGAGGGCTGAAGCTTTCTTT
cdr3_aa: CASSAPRRAEAFF

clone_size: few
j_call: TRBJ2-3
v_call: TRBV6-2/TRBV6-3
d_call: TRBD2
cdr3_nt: TGTGCCAGCAGTTCCTCTGCTGTAGCGGGATGGTATTTGGGCACAGATACGCAGTATTTT
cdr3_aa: CASSSSAVAGWYLGTDTQYF

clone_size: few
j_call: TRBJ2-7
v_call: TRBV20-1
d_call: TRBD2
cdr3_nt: TGCAGTGCTAGAGATTCCCTAGCGGGGTACCCCTCCTACGAGCAGTACTTC
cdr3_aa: CSARDSLAGYPSYEQYF